Each of the 10 T cell receptor beta chains below was sequenced from the same sample in a study of T cells in Graves' hyperthyroidism and ophthalmopathy (dated by TCRdb to the late 2010s). The library came from multiplex PCR. Sequencing relied on an Illumina HiSeq 2000. TCR beta CDR3 regions were amplified from RNA transcripts. The TCR CDR3 was subjected to a first round of RT-PCR using the HTBI primer set and the Qiagen OneStep RT-PCR kit. TCRdb reprocessing: public reads trimmed at Q25 with fastp, clones called with MiXCR, in-frame beta chains kept. For every CDR3 protein sequence, its rows merge into one entry that carries the most common genes and DNA. The sample contains about 420,000 distinct CDR3 sequences, roughly an eighth of them found a single time. In total, the top ten clones hold around 5.3% of the sample. Sequencing used blood. These receptors originate from a woman under 30 with Graves' hyperthyroidism.

The chain recombines TRBV4-3 with TRBJ2-4; TRBD2 is a possible D gene (5 bases). This CDR3 comprises 15 residues. Germline-derived CDR1 and CDR2 are LGHNA and YSLEER. Deletions cut 4 bases from V and 2 bases from J, with 12 bases between. The CDR3, as DNA: TGCGCCAGCAGCCGTTCGGACTCCACCAAAAACATTCAGTACTTC. Its protein is CASSRSDSTKNIQYF.

V usage is TRBV14 and J usage is TRBJ2-5; TRBD2 agrees at 9 bases. Germline V gene sequence: CDR1 SGHDN, CDR2 FVKESK. The CDR3 loop spans 15 amino acids. J gave up 4 bases and V 3 bases, and 6 bases lay outside the gene matches. CDR3 sequence: CASSQVAGARETQYF. CDR3 DNA sequence: TGTGCCAGCAGCCAGGTAGCGGGAGCTCGAGAGACCCAGTACTTC.

The V call is TRBV28, the J call TRBJ1-6; the D is unclear. The ends were cut back, 4 bases at V and 9 bases at J, with 7 bases in the middle. Per germline, CDR1 MDHEN and CDR2 SYDVKM. The CDR3 length is 12 residues. CDR3 protein: CASSYHRSPLHF. CDR3 bases: TGTGCCAGCAGTTATCACCGTTCACCCCTCCACTTT. The entire variable domain, with the rest obtained from reference TRBV28 and TRBJ1-6, is as follows: DVKVTQSSRYLVKRTGEKVFLECVQDMDHENMFWYRQDPGLGLRLIYFSYDVKMKEKGDIPEGYSVSREKKERFSLILESASTNQTSMYLCASSYHRSPLHFGNGTRLTVT.

Ten or more counts support this clonotype. The chain uses TRBV7-8 and TRBJ2-5; TRBD2 matches 10 bases. The CDR3 runs 13 residues. V lost 7 bases, J lost 5 bases, and 4 bases stayed unmatched. CDR1 and CDR2 (germline): SGHVS, FQNEAQ. CDR3 in DNA: TGTGCCAGCATGATAGCGGGAGGTGAGACCCAGTACTTC. This gives the protein CASMIAGGETQYF.

This clonotype has a handful of counts. V and J are TRBV14 and TRBJ2-5; no definite D call. The CDR3 has 13 amino acids. Germline CDR1 and CDR2: SGHDN and FVKESK. Trimming cost V 5 bases and J 4 bases, with 11 bases left between them. The CDR3 bases are TGTGCCAGCAGCGCCAAGAAGGTAGAGACCCAGTACTTC. It codes for CASSAKKVETQYF.

CDR3 in amino acids: CASSDQEGQYNSPLHF. Here the CDR3 DNA reads TGTGCCAGCAGCGATCAAGAAGGACAGTATAATTCACCCCTCCACTTT. The rearrangement joins TRBV7-6 to TRBJ1-6, with D tentatively TRBD1 (6 bases). V lost 5 bases and J 4 bases, leaving 15 bases between the germline ends. CDR3 length: 16 amino acids. Germline V gene sequence: CDR1 SGHVS, CDR2 FNYEAQ.

This clonotype was observed many times. The chain carries TRBV29-1 and TRBJ1-1, with TRBD1 matching 7 bases. CDR3 size: 11 residues. The V segment lost 5 bases and the J segment 6 bases; nucleotides outside the gene matches: 3. In germline, CDR1 is SQVTM, CDR2 ANQGSEA. CDR3 bases: TGCAGCGTTCCAGGGGGTGCTGAAGCTTTCTTT. It translates to CSVPGGAEAFF.

This clonotype was observed many times. The J gene is TRBJ1-1, the V gene TRBV19; D unresolved. The CDR3 spans 13 residues. Germline V gene data show CDR1 as LNHDA and CDR2 as SQIVND (reference sequence). Trimming took off 3 bases at V and 0 bases at J, with 5 bases between the two ends. Here the CDR3 reads CASSISVNTEAFF. The DNA for the CDR3 is TGTGCCAGTAGTATTAGCGTGAACACTGAAGCTTTCTTT.

Ten or more counts support this clonotype. The chain uses TRBV29-1 and TRBJ2-7; D may be TRBD1 or TRBD2 (5 bases each). CDR3 length: 13 amino acids. The germline V gene encodes CDR1 SQVTM and CDR2 ANQGSEA. Trimming took off 7 bases at V and 2 bases at J, with 15 bases between the two ends. CDR3 in amino acids: CSGVGTGTYEQYF. CDR3 nucleotide sequence: TGCAGCGGTGTAGGGACGGGTACCTACGAGCAGTACTTC.

This clonotype was detected only a few times. CDR3: CASSEGDSYEQYF. In nucleotides, the CDR3 is TGCGCCAGCAGTGAGGGCGATTCCTACGAGCAGTACTTC. The chain links TRBV10-1 to TRBJ2-7; D unclear. Between the trimmed V and J ends, which lost 2 bases and 1 base, there was a span of 6 bases. This CDR3 comprises 13 residues. The V gene's germline CDR1 is WNHNN and CDR2 SYGVQD (reference sequence).